The rows below give T cell receptor beta chains drawn from one sample of a study of beta chain features in type 1 diabetes. Some clones are missing from TCRdb's copy, which holds only in-frame ones; the method was immunoSEQ multiplex PCR. The top ten clones hold 0.62% of a sample with about 180,000 clones, about 13% of them seen once. Sequenced sample: central memory CD4+ T cells from blood. All receptors derive from a young woman in good health. CDR3s include the opening cysteine and the closing phenylalanine or tryptophan. Fields, in order: V gene, J gene, CDR3 protein.

>TRBV28|TRBJ2-6
CASRGTVGNPGANVLTF
>TRBV2|TRBJ2-1
CASSEPTGYNEQFF
>TRBV4-3|TRBJ2-3
CASSEELAGRGDSTDTQYF
>TRBV28|TRBJ2-3
CASSSTGTRGTDTQYF
>TRBV4-2|TRBJ2-1
CASSREREGFYNEQFF
>TRBV5-1|TRBJ2-5
CASRSSGSGETQYF
>TRBV27|TRBJ1-5
CASSLGTGEGQPQHF
>TRBV6-5|TRBJ1-5
CASRAQGANQPQHF
>TRBV7-9|TRBJ2-3
CASSSPGTSGRTDTQYF
>TRBV7-2|TRBJ1-1
CASGRGGGATEAFF
>TRBV30|TRBJ2-2
CAWPGRGRAGELFF
>TRBV9|TRBJ2-3
CASSVAHRALPDTQYF
>TRBV5-4|TRBJ2-3
CASSPGQLTDTQYF
>TRBV28|TRBJ2-7
CASSTRLAGRYEQYF
>TRBV5-1|TRBJ2-5
CASSRTIQETQYF
>TRBV6-8|TRBJ2-5
CASSYSKLAGGPSGETQYF
>TRBV28|TRBJ2-1
CASSLVGTSAPFF
>TRBV6-1|TRBJ1-5
CASSENRANQPQHF
>TRBV6-4|TRBJ1-1
CASMMRGLVNTEAFF
>TRBV25-1|TRBJ2-5
CASSAGQGIETQYF
>TRBV28|TRBJ1-2
CASSLSNYGYTF
>TRBV2|TRBJ1-1
CASRRTMNTEAFF
>TRBV28|TRBJ2-3
CASRGTSARTDTQYF
>TRBV27|TRBJ2-7
CASSLSGWGRVENEQYF
>TRBV30|TRBJ2-2
CAWSVTGKGTGELFF
>TRBV29-1|TRBJ2-5
CSVEGEGGQGETQYF
>TRBV29-1|TRBJ1-1
CSVRRQLNTEAFF
>TRBV6-6|TRBJ2-1
CASSRSGRKSYNEQFF
>TRBV4-3|TRBJ1-1
CASSQDAGGDTEAFF
>TRBV30|TRBJ1-1
CAWTSYTQGTEAFF
>TRBV19|TRBJ1-5
CATHASWTALSQPQHF
>TRBV6-6|TRBJ2-7
CASLRQGAGEQYF
>TRBV5-1|TRBJ1-3
CASSLTQGAAGSGNTIYF
>TRBV2|TRBJ1-4
CASRRSATNEKLFF
>TRBV28|TRBJ2-3
CASSSHGTSGTDTQYF
>TRBV6-6|TRBJ2-5
CASSYGQPQETQYF
>TRBV28|TRBJ1-5
CATRGQSNQPQHF
>TRBV2|TRBJ2-6
CASSERAGANVLTF
>TRBV30|TRBJ1-4
CAWSVPASATNEKLFF
>TRBV5-6|TRBJ2-3
CASSLSRRALGDTQYF
>TRBV28|TRBJ2-7
CASLGSGKYEQYF
>TRBV28|TRBJ2-1
CASSSGAYNEQFF